The clone carrying this T cell receptor beta chain has just one count. Its antigen is not identified. Germline values: CDR1 SQVTM, CDR2 ANQGSEA. This CDR3 has 12 residues. The V end lost 7 bases, the J end lost 3 bases, and 9 bases lay between the germline ends. The record originates from a study of shared clonotypes between healthy human individuals. For the study at large: The cohort comprised a couple of women and a few men. Their ages spanned 18 to 49 years. CD4 naive cells filled three plates per donor, CD4 memory three, CD8 naive two and CD8 memory one.

Measured with immunoSEQ multiplex PCR; TCRdb has only the in-frame clones, and not every one. The data contain around 1,900,000 clones, roughly 95% of them seen just once; the ten biggest clones take up about 1.7%. Study-wide points: A handful of donors shared 4.5% to 6.5% of their naive CD4 clonotypes. Researchers found naive subsets generally carried larger estimated richness than memory subsets.

Only CD45RO-negative cells positively selected for CCR7 counted as naive CD8 cells, so terminally differentiated effector memory CD45RA+ cells were excluded. The chain is built from TRBV29-1 and TRBJ1-4; no reliable D call. Sequenced sample: naive CD8+ T cells from PBMCs. The receptor comes from a man aged 18 to 30 in good health. Some clones in this sample may be carry-over from other donors' samples. CDR3 loop: CSAGWANEKLFF. CDR3 sequence (DNA): TGCAGCGCAGGTTGGGCTAATGAAAAACTGTTTTTT.